This TCR beta chain was captured in a study of vaccination and CD4 T cells after COVID-19. Study-wide findings and caveats: In median terms, SARS-CoV-2-reactive clonotypes went from about 20 to 38, a nonsignificant rise.

Sample treatment: approximately 9-day PBMC culture with coronavirus spike peptide pools or control peptides (ViraFEST assay). Per-well cultures of two million PBMCs received roughly 9.3 IU/ml IL-2 and 10 ug/ml peptide pools. Germline V gives CDR1 DFQATT, CDR2 SNEGSKA (reference sequence). The V and J ends lost 3 bases and 5 bases, in that order; junction bases with no gene match: 14. The CDR3 sequence is 16 residues long. Researchers used the Oncomine TCR Beta short-read assay to sequence DNA from cultured CD4+ T cells. TCRdb called the PCR reads again in MiXCR, with one record for every CDR3 protein. The table has roughly 20,000 distinct CDR3 sequences, 42% seen once; the top ten hold about 29%. This clonotype appeared once. Its antigen is unidentified.

The source was CD4+ T cells from blood, cultured in vitro, collected before SARS-CoV-2 vaccination. J is TRBJ2-7 and V is TRBV20-1, with 9 positions matching TRBD1. This TCR derives from a human donor who received a COVID-19 vaccine. DNA of the CDR3: TGCAGTGCTAGGTCCCCGAATTGGGACAGGGTGCACGAGCAGTACTTC. This sequence encodes CSARSPNWDRVHEQYF.